There are many counts of the clone carrying this T cell receptor (beta chain). TCRdb's table, derived via immunoSEQ multiplex PCR, lists solely in-frame clones and lacks some. The table lists around 220,000 clones, about 85% of them singletons, with about a tenth in the top ten. Germline lookup yields CDR1 SGHDT and CDR2 YYEEEE. This CDR3 region has 16 residues. Losses at the gene ends were 6 bases for V and 2 bases for J; bases not matched to a gene: 13. The data belong to a study of blood T cell repertoires in COVID-19. This receptor was obtained from a woman aged 45 to 65 with COVID-19, enrolled during active disease. The chain uses TRBV5-6 and TRBJ2-7, with 8 bases fitting TRBD2. The sequenced sample was peripheral blood. The CDR3 DNA follows: TGTGCCAGCACCACGGCACAAGCGGGGGTCACCTACGAGCAGTACTTC. This encodes CASTTAQAGVTYEQYF.